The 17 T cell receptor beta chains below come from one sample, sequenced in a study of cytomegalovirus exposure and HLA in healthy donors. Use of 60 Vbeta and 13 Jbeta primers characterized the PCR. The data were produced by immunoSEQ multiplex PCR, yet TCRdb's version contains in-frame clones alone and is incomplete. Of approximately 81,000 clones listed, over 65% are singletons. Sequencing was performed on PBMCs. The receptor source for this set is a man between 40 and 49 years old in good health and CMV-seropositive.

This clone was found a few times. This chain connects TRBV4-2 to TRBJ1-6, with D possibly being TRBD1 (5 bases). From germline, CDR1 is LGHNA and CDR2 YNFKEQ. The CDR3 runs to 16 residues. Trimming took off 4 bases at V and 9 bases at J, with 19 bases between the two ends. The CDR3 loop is CASSRNLGGDRSPLHF. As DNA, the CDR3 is TGTGCCAGCAGCCGAAACTTGGGAGGGGACCGTTCACCCCTCCACTTT.

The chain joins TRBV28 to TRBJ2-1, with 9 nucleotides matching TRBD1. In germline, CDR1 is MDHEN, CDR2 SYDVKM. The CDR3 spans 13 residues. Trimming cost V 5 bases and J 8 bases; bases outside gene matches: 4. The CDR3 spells CASSGDRVYEQFF. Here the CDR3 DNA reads TGTGCCAGCAGTGGGGACAGGGTCTATGAGCAGTTCTTC.

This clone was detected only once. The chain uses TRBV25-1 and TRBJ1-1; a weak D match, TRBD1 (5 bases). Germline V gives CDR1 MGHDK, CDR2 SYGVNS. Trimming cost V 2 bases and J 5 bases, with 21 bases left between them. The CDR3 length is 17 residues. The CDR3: CASSEQHRGGGETEAFF. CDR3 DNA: TGTGCCAGCAGTGAACAACATCGGGGCGGGGGGGAGACTGAAGCTTTCTTT. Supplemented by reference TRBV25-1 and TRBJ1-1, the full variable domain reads EADIYQTPRYLVIGTGKKITLECSQTMGHDKMYWYQQDPGMELHLIHYSYGVNSTEKGDLSSESTVSRIRTEHFPLTLESARPSHTSQYLCASSEQHRGGGETEAFFGQGTRLTVV.

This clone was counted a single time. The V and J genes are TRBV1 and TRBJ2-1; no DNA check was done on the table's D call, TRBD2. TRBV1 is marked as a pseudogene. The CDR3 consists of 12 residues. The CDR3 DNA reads TGCACCAGCAGCTCCCCTAGCGGTGAGCAGTTCTTC. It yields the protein CTSSSPSGEQFF.

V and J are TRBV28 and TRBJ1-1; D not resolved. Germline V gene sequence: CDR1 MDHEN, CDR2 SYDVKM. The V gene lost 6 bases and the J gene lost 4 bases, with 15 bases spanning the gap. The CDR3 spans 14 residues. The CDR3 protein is CASRPGSSSTEAFF. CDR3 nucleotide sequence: TGTGCCAGCAGGCCTGGGAGTTCTAGCACTGAAGCTTTCTTT. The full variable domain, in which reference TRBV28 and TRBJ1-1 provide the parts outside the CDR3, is DVKVTQSSRYLVKRTGEKVFLECVQDMDHENMFWYRQDPGLGLRLIYFSYDVKMKEKGDIPEGYSVSREKKERFSLILESASTNQTSMYLCASRPGSSSTEAFFGQGTRLTVV.

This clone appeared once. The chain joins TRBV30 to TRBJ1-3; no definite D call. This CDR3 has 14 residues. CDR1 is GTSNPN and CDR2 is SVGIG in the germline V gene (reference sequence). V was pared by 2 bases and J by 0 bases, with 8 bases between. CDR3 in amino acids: CAWSPTASGNTIYF. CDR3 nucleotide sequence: TGTGCCTGGAGTCCTACAGCCTCTGGAAACACCATATATTTT.

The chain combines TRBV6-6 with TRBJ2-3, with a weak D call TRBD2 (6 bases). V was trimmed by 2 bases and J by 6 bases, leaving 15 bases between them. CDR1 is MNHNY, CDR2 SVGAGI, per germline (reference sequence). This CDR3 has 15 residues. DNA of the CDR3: TGTGCCAGCAGTTACGCGGGGCCAGAGAGGGATACGCAGTATTTT. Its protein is CASSYAGPERDTQYF.

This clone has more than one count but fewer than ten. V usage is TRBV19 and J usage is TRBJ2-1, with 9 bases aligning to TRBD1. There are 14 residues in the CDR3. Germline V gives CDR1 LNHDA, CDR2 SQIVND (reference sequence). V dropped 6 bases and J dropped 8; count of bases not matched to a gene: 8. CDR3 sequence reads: CASRDRGRGDEQFF. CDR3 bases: TGTGCCAGTAGGGACAGGGGCCGAGGCGATGAGCAGTTCTTC. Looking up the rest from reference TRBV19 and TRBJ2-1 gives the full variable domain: DGGITQSPKYLFRKEGQNVTLSCEQNLNHDAMYWYRQDPGQGLRLIYYSQIVNDFQKGDIAEGYSVSREKKESFPLTVTSAQKNPTAFYLCASRDRGRGDEQFFGPGTRLTVL.

CDR3 sequence (DNA): TGTGCAAGTCGCTATTTAGCGGGAGACAACTACGAGCAGTACTTC. Translating it yields CASRYLAGDNYEQYF. The chain recombines TRBV12-2 with TRBJ2-7; the listed D gene, TRBD2, was not tested against the DNA. TRBV12-2 is annotated as a pseudogene. The CDR3 runs to 15 residues.

The CDR3 reads CATSREGALQPQHF. The CDR3 DNA reads as TGTGCCACCAGCAGAGAGGGGGCGCTTCAGCCCCAGCATTTT. The chain has TRBV15 and TRBJ1-5; D perhaps matches TRBD1 (6 bases). This CDR3 is built from 14 residues. CDR1 and CDR2 (germline): LNHNV, YYDKDF (reference sequence). V lost 0 bases and J 6 bases, leaving 9 bases between the germline ends.

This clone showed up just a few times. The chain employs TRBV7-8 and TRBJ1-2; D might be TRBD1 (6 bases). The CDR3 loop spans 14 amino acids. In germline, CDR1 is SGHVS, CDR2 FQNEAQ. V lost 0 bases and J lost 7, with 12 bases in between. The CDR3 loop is CASSLATGTVGYTF. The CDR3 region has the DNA TGTGCCAGCAGCTTAGCTACAGGGACGGTTGGCTACACCTTC.

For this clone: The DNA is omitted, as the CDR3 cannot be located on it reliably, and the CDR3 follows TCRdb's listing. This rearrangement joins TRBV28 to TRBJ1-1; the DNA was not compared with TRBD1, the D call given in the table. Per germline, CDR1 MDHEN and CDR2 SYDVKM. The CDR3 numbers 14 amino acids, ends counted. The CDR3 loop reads CASSSSDMNTEAFF.

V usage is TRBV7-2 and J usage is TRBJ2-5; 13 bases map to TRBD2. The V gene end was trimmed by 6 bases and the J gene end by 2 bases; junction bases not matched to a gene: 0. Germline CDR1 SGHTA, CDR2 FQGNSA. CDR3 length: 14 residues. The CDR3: CASRLAGGQETQYF. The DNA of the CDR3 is TGTGCCAGCAGACTAGCGGGGGGGCAAGAGACCCAGTACTTC. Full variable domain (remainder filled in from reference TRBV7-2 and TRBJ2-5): GAGVSQSPSNKVTEKGKDVELRCDPISGHTALYWYRQSLGQGLEFLIYFQGNSAPDKSGLPSDRFSAERTGGSVSTLTIQRTQQEDSAVYLCASRLAGGQETQYFGPGTRLLVL.

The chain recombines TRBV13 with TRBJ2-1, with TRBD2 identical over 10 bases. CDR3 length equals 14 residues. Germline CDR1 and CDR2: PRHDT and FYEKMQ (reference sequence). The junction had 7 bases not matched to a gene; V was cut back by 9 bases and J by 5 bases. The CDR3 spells CASTLSGRDNEQFF. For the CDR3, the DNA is TGTGCCAGTACCCTCAGCGGGAGGGACAATGAGCAGTTCTTC.

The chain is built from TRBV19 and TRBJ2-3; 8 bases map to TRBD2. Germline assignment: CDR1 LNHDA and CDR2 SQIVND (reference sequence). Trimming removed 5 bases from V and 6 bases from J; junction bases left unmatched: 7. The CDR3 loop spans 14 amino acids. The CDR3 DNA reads TGTGCCAGTAGTTCAGCGGGAGACACGGATACGCAGTATTTT. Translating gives CASSSAGDTDTQYF.

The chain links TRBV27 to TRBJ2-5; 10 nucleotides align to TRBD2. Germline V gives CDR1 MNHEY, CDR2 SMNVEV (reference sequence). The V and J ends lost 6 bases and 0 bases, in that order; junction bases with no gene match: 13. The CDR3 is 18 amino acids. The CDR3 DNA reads TGTGCCAGCAGCGGGGGCCCACCTAGCGGGGGAGACCAAGAGACCCAGTACTTC. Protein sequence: CASSGGPPSGGDQETQYF.

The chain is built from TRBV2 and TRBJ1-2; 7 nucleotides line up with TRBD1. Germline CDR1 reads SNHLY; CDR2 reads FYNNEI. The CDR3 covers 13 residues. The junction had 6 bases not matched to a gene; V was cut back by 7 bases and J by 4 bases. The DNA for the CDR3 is TGTGCCAGCACCCGGACAGGACTCTATGGCTACACCTTC. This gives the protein CASTRTGLYGYTF.